Below, 28 T cell receptor beta chains from the same sample are listed, as sequenced in a study of radiation and T cells in renal cell carcinoma (dated by TCRdb to the early 2020s). The time point label, as the study defines it: blood 2 weeks post-SBRT. Sample treatment or condition, as interpreted from the label and publication: 15 Gy SBRT to primary tumor, nephrectomy 4 weeks later. Libraries were built with the immunoSEQ multiplex PCR assay. The table comes from immuneACCESS by way of TCRdb, which keeps in-frame sequences with V and J called. Part of the clones is missing from these tables; in studies checked, under half for an unresolved V gene and the rest for unknown reasons. The sample table records roughly 60,000 clones; around 77% of these occur just once. The ten largest account for less than 7.5% of the sample. This specimen consisted of blood, obtained from a patient whose treatment included radiotherapy and nephrectomy. These receptors originate from a man between 60 and 75 years old with renal cell carcinoma.

V gene TRBV30 combines with J gene TRBJ1-4; possible D gene TRBD1, 5 bases. V dropped 0 bases and J dropped 8 bases, with 13 bases sitting between them. The CDR3 covers 14 residues. Germline loops: CDR1 GTSNPN, CDR2 SVGIG (reference sequence). The CDR3 sequence: CAWSVRGVEEKLFF. CDR3 DNA: TGTGCCTGGAGTGTACGGGGGGTTGAAGAAAAACTGTTTTTT.

The chain is built from TRBV28 and TRBJ1-2; no reliable D call. The CDR3 covers 14 residues. V lost 2 bases and J lost 4, with 11 bases in between. CDR1 is MDHEN and CDR2 is SYDVKM in the germline V gene. The CDR3 sequence is CASSLLGSGYGYTF. In nucleotides, the CDR3 is TGTGCCAGCAGTTTACTGGGGTCTGGCTATGGCTACACCTTC.

The chain uses TRBV19 and TRBJ1-3, with no clear D. This CDR3 is built from 13 residues. Per germline, CDR1 LNHDA and CDR2 SQIVND (reference sequence). V lost 4 bases and J lost 0, with 4 bases in between. This CDR3 is CASSSFSGNTIYF. In nucleotides, the CDR3 is TGTGCCAGTAGTAGTTTCTCTGGAAACACCATATATTTT.

This chain joins TRBV6-6 and TRBJ2-1; 10 bases align to TRBD1. The ends lost 5 bases at V and 8 bases at J; junction bases unmatched: 12. Germline CDR1 is MNHNY and CDR2 is SVGAGI (reference sequence). CDR3 length equals 16 residues. This CDR3 is CASSKPRTGGGYEQFF. In nucleotides, the CDR3 is TGTGCCAGCAGTAAACCCCGGACAGGGGGGGGATATGAGCAGTTCTTC.

The chain carries TRBV6-5 and TRBJ2-1; D is unclear. V lost 0 bases to trimming and J lost 9 bases, with 6 bases between them. This CDR3 region has 12 residues. In germline, CDR1 is MNHEY, CDR2 SVGAGI. CDR3 nucleotide sequence: TGTGCCAGCAGTTACTCAACTGGTGAGCAGTTCTTC. The encoded protein is CASSYSTGEQFF.

This chain connects TRBV10-1 to TRBJ2-2; TRBD2 is a possible D gene (7 bases). CDR1 is WNHNN, CDR2 SYGVQD, per germline (reference sequence). With 6 bases removed from V and 2 bases from J, the gap between germline ends came to 13 bases. The CDR3 is 15 amino acids. Written as DNA, the CDR3 is TGCGCCAGCAGCTCGGGGGGCCTTAACACCGGGGAGCTGTTTTTT. Its protein is CASSSGGLNTGELFF.

This clone was seen only a few times. The chain uses TRBV30 and TRBJ1-4; no firm D call. The CDR3 extends over 14 amino acids. With 0 bases removed from V and 7 bases from J, the gap between germline ends came to 12 bases. Germline V CDR1 and CDR2: GTSNPN, SVGIG (reference sequence). The CDR3, as DNA: TGTGCCTGGAGTGTACATGGGGAAGGTGAAAAACTGTTTTTT. This encodes CAWSVHGEGEKLFF.

The chain uses TRBV7-3 and TRBJ2-1; 11 nucleotides line up with TRBD2. CDR1 and CDR2 (germline): SGHTA, FQGTGA. V shed 1 base, J shed 5 bases, and the junction held 4 bases outside the gene matches. CDR3 length: 16 amino acids. The CDR3 spells CASSLMGLAENNEQFF. DNA for the CDR3: TGTGCCAGCAGCTTAATGGGACTAGCGGAAAACAATGAGCAGTTCTTC.

This clone is a singleton in its sample. The V gene is TRBV5-1, the J gene TRBJ2-5; 9 bases are shared with TRBD2. The V segment lost 4 bases and the J segment 1 base; nucleotides outside the gene matches: 14. The CDR3 loop spans 18 amino acids. Germline V CDR1 and CDR2: SGHRS, YFSETQ. CDR3 residues: CASSPLAGSRDAQETQYF. The CDR3 bases are TGCGCCAGCAGCCCTCTAGCGGGATCGAGGGATGCCCAAGAGACCCAGTACTTC. Full variable domain (remainder filled in from reference TRBV5-1 and TRBJ2-5): KAGVTQTPRYLIKTRGQQVTLSCSPISGHRSVSWYQQTPGQGLQFLFEYFSETQRNKGNFPGRFSGRQFSNSRSEMNVSTLELGDSALYLCASSPLAGSRDAQETQYFGPGTRLLVL.

This sequence joins TRBV7-2 and TRBJ2-1; D unresolved. The CDR3 is 15 amino acids. The V and J ends lost 5 bases and 0 bases respectively, with 11 bases between them. The germline CDR1 and CDR2 sequences are SGHTA and FQGNSA. CDR3 sequence (DNA): TGTGCCAGCAGCCTTAACCCGAGCTCCTACAATGAGCAGTTCTTC. Encoded protein: CASSLNPSSYNEQFF.

The chain couples TRBV4-1 to TRBJ2-7; D unresolved. Germline assignment: CDR1 MGHRA and CDR2 YSYEKL. Trimming left V 0 bases short and J 2 bases short, with 8 bases between. The CDR3 covers 14 residues. The CDR3 is CASSQDFPAYEQYF. The CDR3 coding sequence is TGCGCCAGCAGCCAAGATTTCCCCGCCTACGAGCAGTACTTC.

The chain joins TRBV15 to TRBJ2-7; 8 bases are a match to TRBD2. The CDR3 consists of 14 residues. Trimming removed 3 bases from V and 3 bases from J; junction bases left unmatched: 4. CDR1 is LNHNV and CDR2 is YYDKDF in the germline V gene (reference sequence). CDR3 sequence (DNA): TGTGCCACCAGCAGCACCGGGACTAGCTACGAGCAGTACTTC. Translating it yields CATSSTGTSYEQYF.

The gene calls are TRBV2 and TRBJ1-1, with D unclear. The CDR3 has 14 residues. Germline V lookup: CDR1 SNHLY, CDR2 FYNNEI. V lost 7 bases to trimming and J lost 0 bases, with 12 bases between them. DNA for the CDR3: TGTGCCAGCATCATAGGGCTTTTGAACACTGAAGCTTTCTTT. This codes for CASIIGLLNTEAFF.

This clone was seen just once. V and J are TRBV5-1 and TRBJ2-2, with a tentative D call TRBD1 (6 bases). V gave up 0 bases and J gave up 6 bases, with 6 bases separating them. The CDR3 has 13 amino acids. Germline V gene data show CDR1 as SGHRS and CDR2 as YFSETQ. The CDR3 DNA reads TGCGCCAGCAGCTTGGACAGGGCCGGGGAGCTGTTTTTT. It is translated as CASSLDRAGELFF.

The CDR3 here is CASSLGGQDSYEQYF. CDR3 DNA: TGTGCCAGCAGCTTAGGGGGACAGGACTCCTACGAGCAGTACTTC. The V and J genes are TRBV7-2 and TRBJ2-7; TRBD1 aligns across 8 bases. Germline lookup yields CDR1 SGHTA and CDR2 FQGNSA. J was trimmed by 0 bases and V by 1 base; bases with no gene match: 2. The CDR3 consists of 15 residues.

This sequence joins TRBV7-2 and TRBJ2-1; the D is unclear. The CDR3 covers 11 residues. Germline V gene lookup returns CDR1 SGHTA and CDR2 FQGNSA. V lost 1 base to trimming and J lost 9 bases, with 4 bases between them. The CDR3 region is CASSLVGEQFF. CDR3 DNA sequence: TGTGCCAGCAGCTTAGTCGGTGAGCAGTTCTTC.

The DNA of the CDR3 is TGTGCCAGTAGTCTGGGGGGTGAGCAGTTCTTC. Translated, it gives CASSLGGEQFF. The rearrangement links TRBV19 to TRBJ2-1; maybe TRBD2 (6 bases). Between the trimmed V and J ends, which lost 5 bases and 9 bases, there was a span of 8 bases. The CDR3 contains 11 residues. Looked up from germline, CDR1 is LNHDA and CDR2 is SQIVND (reference sequence).

The V gene is TRBV20-1, the J gene TRBJ1-2; D uncertain. CDR3 length: 9 residues. Germline V gene sequence: CDR1 DFQATT, CDR2 SNEGSKA (reference sequence). V was clipped by 4 bases and J by 8 bases, with 5 bases between them. The CDR3 here is CSANLGYTF. The CDR3 DNA is TGCAGTGCTAACTTAGGCTACACCTTC.

This chain uses TRBV11-3 with TRBJ2-4; D is possibly TRBD2 (6 bases). The CDR3 has 10 amino acids. Per the germline V gene, CDR1 is SGHNT and CDR2 is YENEEA. V lost 5 bases to trimming and J lost 13 bases, with 9 bases between them. CDR3 DNA: TGTGCCAGCAGCGGGGGGAGACAGTACTTC. It encodes CASSGGRQYF.

The chain is built from TRBV16 and TRBJ2-7; 9 positions match TRBD1. V was pared by 5 bases and J by 6 bases, with 8 bases of the junction left unmatched. CDR1 KGHSY and CDR2 FQNENV come from the germline V gene. The length of the CDR3 is 14 residues. CDR3 in DNA: TGTGCCAGCAGCACGACGGGACAGGGAGTCGAGCAGTACGTC. Protein product: CASSTTGQGVEQYV.

The J gene is TRBJ2-5, the V gene TRBV9; 11 bases fit TRBD2. The CDR3 is 18 amino acids. CDR1 and CDR2 (germline): SGDLS, YYNGEE. Trimming at V came to 0 bases and at J to 5 bases, leaving 12 bases not matched to a gene. The CDR3 is CASSVGASGGLGLETQYF. The CDR3 bases are TGTGCCAGCAGCGTAGGGGCTAGCGGGGGGCTGGGGTTGGAGACCCAGTACTTC.

The chain couples TRBV11-3 to TRBJ2-1; TRBD1 agrees at 9 bases. Trimming took 7 bases from V and 0 from J; bases not matched to a gene: 7. CDR1 and CDR2 (germline): SGHNT, YENEEA. This CDR3 comprises 16 residues. For the CDR3, the DNA is TGTGCCAGCAACCCGGGACAGGGTGGCTCCTACAATGAGCAGTTCTTC. It is translated as CASNPGQGGSYNEQFF.

The rearrangement uses TRBV7-2 and TRBJ1-4; the D gene is possibly TRBD1 (5 bases). Germline V lookup: CDR1 SGHTA, CDR2 FQGNSA. Trimming removed 1 base at V and 7 bases at J, with 13 bases between. CDR3 length: 15 residues. The CDR3 sequence is CASSLVQGIGEKLFF. CDR3 nucleotides: TGTGCCAGCAGCTTAGTGCAGGGAATAGGTGAAAAACTGTTTTTT.

The CDR3 bases are TGTGCCAGTAGGCGTTCGGGCAACACCGGGGAGCTGTTTTTT. Translating gives CASRRSGNTGELFF. The V call is TRBV19, the J call TRBJ2-2; D not certain. Trimming took 6 bases from V and 2 from J, leaving 10 bases between them. Germline V gives CDR1 LNHDA, CDR2 SQIVND (reference sequence). The CDR3 spans 14 residues.

The V call is TRBV7-8, the J call TRBJ2-1, with D perhaps being TRBD1 or TRBD2 (6 bases each). The length of the CDR3 is 16 residues. Germline values: CDR1 SGHVS, CDR2 FQNEAQ. V lost 5 bases and J lost 0, with 14 bases in between. The CDR3 sequence: CASSARGRSSYNEQFF. CDR3 coding DNA: TGTGCCAGCAGCGCTAGGGGGAGGAGCTCCTACAATGAGCAGTTCTTC.

The gene calls are TRBV18 and TRBJ2-5; 11 nucleotides align to TRBD2. CDR3 size: 18 residues. Germline trimming cut 3 bases from V and 2 bases from J; bases unmatched to any gene: 11. Germline CDR1 KGHSH, CDR2 LQKENI. The CDR3 loop is CASSPSGTLAGGQETQYF. Here the CDR3 DNA reads TGTGCCAGCTCACCTTCCGGAACTCTAGCGGGAGGACAAGAGACCCAGTACTTC.

The chain has TRBV2 and TRBJ2-7, with TRBD2 matching 9 bases. This CDR3 is 14 amino acids long. J lost 2 bases, V lost 7 bases, and 6 bases had no gene match. Germline-derived CDR1 and CDR2 are SNHLY and FYNNEI. In DNA form, the CDR3 reads TGTGCCAGCACCGCCAGCGGGGGGCCCTACGAGCAGTACTTC. Its protein is CASTASGGPYEQYF.

This clone occurred a few times. This chain links TRBV6-5 with TRBJ2-1; D call uncertain. The CDR3 sequence is 15 residues long. Trimming removed 2 bases from V and 3 bases from J, with 11 bases in between. The germline V gene has CDR1 MNHEY and CDR2 SVGAGI. CDR3 bases: TGTGCCAGCAGTTACGAGCAGCTAAGCTACAATGAGCAGTTCTTC. Protein: CASSYEQLSYNEQFF.